The sequence of this T cell receptor beta chain was determined in a study of CD8 T cells in Susac syndrome. Study details: When their blood was taken, patients with Susac syndrome were therapy-naive, taking corticosteroids, or taking intravenous immunoglobulin alone. Study results and caveats: Regarding the TCR sequencing and HLA analysis, the study admitted that a relatively small number of individuals were involved.

Roughly 0.45 to 1 ug RNA was reverse transcribed with random hexamers. TCRdb reprocessed the immunoSEQ multiplex PCR reads via MiXCR and lists one record per CDR3 protein. The table includes about 190,000 distinct CDR3 sequences, 95% detected once. CD8+ and CD4+ T cells from blood underwent TCR beta sequencing. The diagnostic criteria were recently defined, and patients with Susac syndrome met them for definite or probable disease. A note on this clonotype: Its antigen remains unknown.

Deletions cut 0 bases from V and 5 bases from J, with 8 bases between. The CDR3 runs to 13 residues. The germline CDR1 and CDR2 sequences are SEHNR and FQNEAQ (reference sequence). The sequence came from a human donor with Susac syndrome. The specimen sequenced was CD8+ T cells from PBMCs. The gene calls are TRBV7-9 and TRBJ2-7, with D unclear. The CDR3, as DNA: TGTGCCAGCAGCTTAGCTGACGGGCACGAGCAGTACTTC. This sequence encodes CASSLADGHEQYF. Full variable domain (missing parts from reference TRBV7-9 and TRBJ2-7): DTGVSQNPRHKITKRGQNVTFRCDPISEHNRLYWYRQTLGQGPEFLTYFQNEAQLEKSRLLSDRFSAERPKGSFSTLEIQRTEQGDSAMYLCASSLADGHEQYFGPGTRLTVT.